One and the same sample provided the 27 T cell receptor beta chains below, sequenced in a study of low-dose radiotherapy and immunotherapy resistance in tumors. Primers targeting TRAV and TRBV primed first-strand cDNA, covering alpha and beta chains. Using a constant-region primer together with a V-primer adapter, TCRs were subjected to around 20 PCR cycles of amplification. Using its own MiXCR run on the reads, TCRdb lists one record per CDR3 protein. The data show 13,000 or so distinct CDR3 sequences, with roughly 75% seen just once and about 4.9% held by the top ten. Every receptor here comes from a human donor with advanced metastatic prostate, ovarian, gallbladder or colorectal cancer (not recorded which). This table probably holds off-target reads from a library built for another chain.

The genes are TRBV5-4 and TRBJ2-3; D uncertain. The CDR3 runs to 14 residues. Trimming left V 0 bases short and J 5 bases short, with 10 bases between. Germline loops: CDR1 SGHNT, CDR2 YYREEE (reference sequence). This CDR3 is CASSLGPHGDTQYF. Written as DNA, the CDR3 is TGTGCCAGCAGCTTGGGGCCCCACGGAGATACGCAGTATTTT.

V is TRBV12-3 or TRBV12-4 and J is TRBJ2-2; D gene ambiguous. This CDR3 has 13 amino acids. V lost 3 bases to trimming and J lost 4 bases, with 6 bases between them. CDR3 coding DNA: TGTGCCAGCAGTTTCGGCCTCACCGGGGAGCTGTTTTTT. It is translated as CASSFGLTGELFF.

This chain uses TRBV7-2 with TRBJ2-5, with 11 bases matching TRBD2. CDR3 size: 16 residues. Germline V gene sequence: CDR1 SGHTA, CDR2 FQGNSA. Losses at the gene ends were 0 bases for V and 4 bases for J; bases not matched to a gene: 4. The CDR3 DNA sequence: TGTGCCAGCAGCTTAGCGTTTAGCGGGGGGGTAGAGACCCAGTACTTC. As protein: CASSLAFSGGVETQYF.

The CDR3 DNA sequence: TGTGCCAGCAGCCAGCCCCTACAGAGCTCTGGGGCCAACGTCCTGACTTTC. This translates into CASSQPLQSSGANVLTF. V is TRBV3-1 and J is TRBJ2-6; D unresolved. Germline lookup yields CDR1 LGHDT and CDR2 YNNKEL (reference sequence). This CDR3 has 17 residues. V dropped 3 bases and J dropped 0 bases, with 12 bases sitting between them. Using reference TRBV3-1 and TRBJ2-6 for the parts outside the CDR3, the full variable domain is DTAVSQTPKYLVTQMGNDKSIKCEQNLGHDTMYWYKQDSKKFLKIMFSYNNKELIINETVPNRFSPKSPDKAHLNLHINSLELGDSAVYFCASSQPLQSSGANVLTFGAGSRLTVL.

The chain recombines TRBV1 with TRBJ1-5; the table assigns TRBD1, which was not confirmed against the DNA. TRBV1 is a pseudogene locus. CDR3 length equals 15 residues. The CDR3 DNA follows: TGCGCCAGCAGCCAAGCTAGGGGGCCCGGACAGCCCCAGCATTTT. It codes for CASSQARGPGQPQHF.

This chain links TRBV4-1 with TRBJ2-5, with a possible D match to TRBD2 (5 bases). Deletions cut 4 bases from V and 3 bases from J, with 9 bases between. Germline V gives CDR1 MGHRA, CDR2 YSYEKL. This CDR3 spans 13 amino acids. CDR3 protein: CASSPRVEETQYF. CDR3 nucleotide sequence: TGCGCCAGCAGCCCGCGGGTGGAAGAGACCCAGTACTTC.

The chain carries TRBV19 and TRBJ2-2, with 9 bases aligning to TRBD1. Per the germline V gene, CDR1 is LNHDA and CDR2 is SQIVND (reference sequence). This CDR3 spans 13 amino acids. The V segment lost 9 bases and the J segment 7 bases; nucleotides outside the gene matches: 6. The CDR3 loop reads CASRDRVGGELFF. CDR3 coding DNA: TGTGCCAGCCGGGACAGGGTCGGCGGGGAGCTGTTTTTT.

The chain couples TRBV5-5 to TRBJ2-2; TRBD1 matches 7 bases. This CDR3 has 16 amino acids. The germline V gene has CDR1 SGHKS and CDR2 YYEKEE (reference sequence). V lost 0 bases and J lost 8; bases outside the gene matches: 10. CDR3 in amino acids: CASSLALGTGVGELFF. CDR3 DNA sequence: TGTGCCAGCAGCTTGGCCCTGGGAACAGGGGTAGGGGAGCTGTTTTTT.

This clonotype was recorded once. V usage is TRBV5-1 and J usage is TRBJ1-2; tentatively, D is TRBD1 (6 bases). This CDR3 comprises 15 residues. Germline V lookup: CDR1 SGHRS, CDR2 YFSETQ. V was cut by 5 bases and J by 4 bases, with 18 bases left in between. This chain's CDR3 is CASSVGPGEVYGYTF. The CDR3 DNA sequence: TGCGCCAGCAGTGTGGGACCAGGGGAAGTCTATGGCTACACCTTC. The full variable domain, completed using reference TRBV5-1 and TRBJ1-2, is KAGVTQTPRYLIKTRGQQVTLSCSPISGHRSVSWYQQTPGQGLQFLFEYFSETQRNKGNFPGRFSGRQFSNSRSEMNVSTLELGDSALYLCASSVGPGEVYGYTFGSGTRLTVV.

The CDR3 DNA is TGTGCCAGCAGTTTCCATTCGTGGATGCAGCCCCAGCATTTT. This codes for CASSFHSWMQPQHF. This rearrangement joins TRBV12-3 or TRBV12-4 to TRBJ1-5; D not certain. The CDR3 loop spans 14 amino acids. Trimming pared 3 bases from V and 7 bases from J, leaving 13 bases between.

This clonotype has only one observation. This chain uses TRBV7-9 with TRBJ2-3; TRBD2 agrees at 9 bases. CDR3 length equals 14 residues. Trimming took 5 bases from V and 6 from J; bases not matched to a gene: 6. Per the germline V gene, CDR1 is SEHNR and CDR2 is FQNEAQ (reference sequence). The CDR3 DNA is TGTGCCAGCAGCGCCGGACTAGCGCGGGATACGCAGTATTTT. Encoded protein: CASSAGLARDTQYF.

This clonotype was detected a few times. The chain couples TRBV20-1 to TRBJ1-6, with D perhaps matching TRBD1 (5 bases). The germline V gene encodes CDR1 DFQATT and CDR2 SNEGSKA (reference sequence). The CDR3 is 16 residues long. Trimming took 0 bases from V and 9 from J, leaving 18 bases between them. CDR3 bases: TGCAGTGCTAGAGACCAGTCCGGGACGGACACTTCACCCCTCCACTTT. Protein sequence: CSARDQSGTDTSPLHF.

The sample holds a few counts of this clonotype. The chain combines TRBV3-1 with TRBJ1-1; D is possibly TRBD1 (6 bases). V was pared by 2 bases and J by 5 bases, with 15 bases between. Germline CDR1 reads LGHDT; CDR2 reads YNNKEL (reference sequence). The CDR3 is 15 residues long. The CDR3 DNA sequence: TGTGCCAGCAGCCAAAGAGGCAGGGGAGAAACTGAAGCTTTCTTT. Encoded protein: CASSQRGRGETEAFF.

The chain carries TRBV6-6 and TRBJ2-5; no firm D call. CDR1 is MNHNY, CDR2 SVGAGI, per germline (reference sequence). Trimming removed 7 bases at V and 0 bases at J, with 9 bases between. The CDR3 is 13 amino acids. CDR3 nucleotides: TGTGCCAGCACCGTAGGGTACCAAGAGACCCAGTACTTC. Amino acid sequence: CASTVGYQETQYF.

This clonotype was seen a handful of times. The rearrangement links TRBV11-2 to TRBJ1-2; unclear D gene. The CDR3 extends over 13 amino acids. Trimming pared 5 bases from V and 5 bases from J, leaving 12 bases between. Germline V CDR1 and CDR2: SGHAT, FQNNGV. This CDR3 reads CASSQYPEYGYTF. The CDR3 region has the DNA TGTGCCAGCAGCCAGTACCCGGAGTATGGCTACACCTTC. Combining the CDR3 with reference TRBV11-2 and TRBJ1-2 gives the whole variable domain EAGVAQSPRYKIIEKRQSVAFWCNPISGHATLYWYQQILGQGPKLLIQFQNNGVVDDSQLPKDRFSAERLKGVDSTLKIQPAKLEDSAVYLCASSQYPEYGYTFGSGTRLTVV.

This clonotype was detected once. The chain is built from TRBV7-2 and TRBJ2-1; a weak D match, TRBD2 (5 bases). The CDR3 is made up of 14 amino acids. V gave up 4 bases and J gave up 8 bases, with 15 bases separating them. From germline, CDR1 is SGHTA and CDR2 FQGNSA. The CDR3 spells CASSSGSAGDEQFF. CDR3 nucleotides: TGTGCCAGCAGCTCCGGGTCCGCGGGCGATGAGCAGTTCTTC.

This chain joins TRBV15 and TRBJ1-1; D uncertain. Per the germline V gene, CDR1 is LNHNV and CDR2 is YYDKDF (reference sequence). The CDR3 has 15 amino acids. V was clipped by 1 base and J by 5 bases, with 14 bases between them. The CDR3 sequence is CATSRGTDQTTEAFF. CDR3 coding DNA: TGTGCCACCAGCAGAGGAACAGACCAAACTACTGAAGCTTTCTTT.

The CDR3 DNA reads TGTGCCAGCAGCTTGGGCGGGGCAGGGAACACTGAAGCTTTCTTT. Protein sequence: CASSLGGAGNTEAFF. The chain recombines TRBV5-6 with TRBJ1-1; TRBD1 is a possible D gene (5 bases). Germline V gene sequence: CDR1 SGHDT, CDR2 YYEEEE. The CDR3 consists of 15 residues. Between the trimmed V and J ends, which lost 0 bases and 1 base, there was a span of 10 bases.

This rearrangement joins TRBV23-1 to TRBJ2-7; maybe TRBD2 (5 bases). TRBV23-1 is flagged as an ORF with uncertain function. This CDR3 is 14 amino acids long. Trimming left V 0 bases short and J 7 bases short, with 13 bases between. The CDR3 DNA follows: TGCGCCAGCAGTCAATCGCCGGGGTCGTGGGAGCAGTACTTC. It yields the protein CASSQSPGSWEQYF.

V usage is TRBV20-1 and J usage is TRBJ2-7, with a possible D match to TRBD1 (6 bases). Per germline, CDR1 DFQATT and CDR2 SNEGSKA (reference sequence). The ends were cut back, 4 bases at V and 0 bases at J, with 10 bases in the middle. The CDR3 has 13 amino acids. This CDR3 is CSAKGESSYEQYF. CDR3 nucleotide sequence: TGCAGTGCTAAGGGGGAGAGCTCCTACGAGCAGTACTTC.

This clonotype was counted a few times. The chain is built from TRBV18 and TRBJ1-2; D remains ambiguous. The CDR3 has 15 amino acids. The V end lost 4 bases, the J end lost 1 base, and 13 bases lay between the germline ends. Looked up from germline, CDR1 is KGHSH and CDR2 is LQKENI. The CDR3 DNA follows: TGTGCCAGCTCACAATCAATCTCTTATAACTATGGCTACACCTTC. Translated, it gives CASSQSISYNYGYTF.

The V and J genes are TRBV7-2 and TRBJ2-5; TRBD2 aligns across 8 bases. Germline lookup yields CDR1 SGHTA and CDR2 FQGNSA. V was clipped by 5 bases and J by 5 bases; unmatched bases: 4. The CDR3 runs to 13 residues. The CDR3 DNA sequence: TGTGCCAGCAGCCCCGGGGGGGCCGAGACCCAGTACTTC. It yields the protein CASSPGGAETQYF.

This clonotype was recorded only once. The V call is TRBV2, the J call TRBJ1-1; possible D gene TRBD1, 5 bases. The CDR3 is made up of 13 amino acids. Germline V gives CDR1 SNHLY, CDR2 FYNNEI. Trimming left V 7 bases short and J 1 base short, with 10 bases between. The CDR3 nucleotides are TGTGCCAGCAAGACAGTCCCGAACACTGAAGCTTTCTTT. Its translation: CASKTVPNTEAFF. Complete variable domain (other parts from reference TRBV2 and TRBJ1-1): EPEVTQTPSHQVTQMGQEVILRCVPISNHLYFYWYRQILGQKVEFLVSFYNNEISEKSEIFDDQFSVERPDGSNFTLKIRSTKLEDSAMYFCASKTVPNTEAFFGQGTRLTVV.

J is TRBJ2-1 and V is TRBV10-3, with 9 bases that match TRBD1. Germline lookup yields CDR1 ENHRY and CDR2 SYGVKD. The CDR3 contains 12 residues. V dropped 5 bases and J dropped 13; count of bases not matched to a gene: 6. The DNA of the CDR3 is TGTGCCATCAGTACAGGGGGCTTTCAACAGTTCTTC. Translating it yields CAISTGGFQQFF.

This clonotype was recorded once. The V and J genes are TRBV10-3 and TRBJ1-2; 10 bases map to TRBD1. V lost 6 bases to trimming and J lost 4 bases; unmatched junction nucleotides: 8. This CDR3 contains 15 residues. Germline V gene lookup returns CDR1 ENHRY and CDR2 SYGVKD. The CDR3 coding sequence is TGTGCCATCAGCGGACAGGGGGACGATGGCTATGGCTACACCTTC. The encoded protein is CAISGQGDDGYGYTF.

The rearrangement joins TRBV12-3 or TRBV12-4 to TRBJ1-1; D remains unclear. The germline V and J ends were trimmed by 3 bases and 0 bases, with 11 bases remaining between them. This CDR3 spans 15 amino acids. The CDR3 loop reads CASSFEQGMNTEAFF. CDR3 nucleotides: TGTGCCAGCAGTTTCGAACAAGGGATGAACACTGAAGCTTTCTTT.

The V and J genes are TRBV4-2 and TRBJ2-1; the match to TRBD2 covers 10 bases. Germline V lookup: CDR1 LGHNA, CDR2 YNFKEQ. Trimming removed 3 bases from V and 5 bases from J; junction bases left unmatched: 4. This CDR3 has 15 residues. The CDR3 spells CASSQSGGAHNEQFF. The CDR3 DNA is TGTGCCAGCAGCCAGAGCGGGGGGGCCCACAATGAGCAGTTCTTC.